This T cell receptor (beta chain) emerged from a study of CD8 T cells in Susac syndrome. Study information: Among the Susac syndrome patients who underwent sequencing, roughly six had clinically active disease, while under 10 of them were in remission. Study-wide results and limits: There was no clonal expansion in the CD4+ T cell repertoires of Susac syndrome.

Notes on this clonotype: Its matching antigen is unknown.

V lost 0 bases and J 7 bases, leaving 10 bases between the germline ends. Germline V gene sequence: CDR1 LGHNA, CDR2 YNFKEQ. The CDR3 totals 13 residues. CD8+ and CD4+ T cells circulating in blood were sequenced for TCR beta. When the RNA was reverse transcribed, random hexamers were used with an input of roughly 0.45 to 1 ug. The immunoSEQ assay covered 54 Vbeta and 13 Jbeta segments for CDR3. MiXCR, applied by TCRdb to the immunoSEQ multiplex PCR reads, yields one record per CDR3 protein. The sample includes 150,000 to 180,000 distinct CDR3 sequences, 85% to 95% of them seen just once. The sequenced sample was CD4+ T cells from PBMCs. The genes are TRBV4-2 and TRBJ2-7; tentative D call: TRBD1 (5 bases). The receptor was isolated from a human donor with Susac syndrome. DNA of the CDR3: TGTGCCAGCAGCCAAGACACACAGGCGGAGCAGTACTTC. Its translation is CASSQDTQAEQYF.